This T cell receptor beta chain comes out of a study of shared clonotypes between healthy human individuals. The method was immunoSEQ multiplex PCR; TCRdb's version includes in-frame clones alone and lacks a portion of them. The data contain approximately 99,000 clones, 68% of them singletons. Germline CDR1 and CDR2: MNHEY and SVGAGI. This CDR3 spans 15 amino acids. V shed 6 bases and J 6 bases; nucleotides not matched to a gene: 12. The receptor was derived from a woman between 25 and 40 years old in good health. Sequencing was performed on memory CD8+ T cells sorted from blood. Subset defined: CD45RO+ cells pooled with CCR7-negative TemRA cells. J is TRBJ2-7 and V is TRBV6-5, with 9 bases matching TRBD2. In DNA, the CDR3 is TGTGCCAGCAGACCGGGACTAGCTGCAAGAATCGAGCAGTACTTC. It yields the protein CASRPGLAARIEQYF.